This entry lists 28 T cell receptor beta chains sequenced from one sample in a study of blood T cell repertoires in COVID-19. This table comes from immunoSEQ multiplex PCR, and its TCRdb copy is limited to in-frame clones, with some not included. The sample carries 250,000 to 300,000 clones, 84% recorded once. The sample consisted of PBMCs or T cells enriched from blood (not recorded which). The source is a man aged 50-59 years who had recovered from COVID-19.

The CDR3 protein is CARRDREINYGYTF. The CDR3 bases are TGTGCCAGAAGGGACAGGGAGATTAACTATGGCTACACCTTC. The V and J genes are TRBV19 and TRBJ1-2; 9 bases line up with TRBD1. Germline-derived CDR1 and CDR2 are LNHDA and SQIVND (reference sequence). After removal of 9 bases from V and 1 base from J, the junction contained 6 bases not matched to a gene. The CDR3 has 14 residues.

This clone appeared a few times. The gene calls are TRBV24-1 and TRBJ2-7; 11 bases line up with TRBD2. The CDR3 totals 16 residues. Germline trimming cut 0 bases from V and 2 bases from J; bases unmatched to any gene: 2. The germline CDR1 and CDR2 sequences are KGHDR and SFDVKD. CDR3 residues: CATSDLVAGGPYEQYF. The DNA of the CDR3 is TGTGCCACCAGTGATTTGGTAGCGGGAGGGCCCTACGAGCAGTACTTC.

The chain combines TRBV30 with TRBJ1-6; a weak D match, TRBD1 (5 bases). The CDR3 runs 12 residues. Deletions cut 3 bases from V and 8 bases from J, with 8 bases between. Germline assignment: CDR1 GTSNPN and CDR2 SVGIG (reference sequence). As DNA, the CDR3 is TGTGCCTGGAGGGGACTGGATTCACCCCTCCACTTT. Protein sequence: CAWRGLDSPLHF.

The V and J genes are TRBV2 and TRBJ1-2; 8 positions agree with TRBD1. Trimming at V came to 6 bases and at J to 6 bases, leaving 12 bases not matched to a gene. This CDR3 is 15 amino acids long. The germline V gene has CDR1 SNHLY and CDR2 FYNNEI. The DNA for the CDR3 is TGTGCCAGCAGCGTTAAATCGCAGGGGGCGCATGGCTACACCTTC. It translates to CASSVKSQGAHGYTF. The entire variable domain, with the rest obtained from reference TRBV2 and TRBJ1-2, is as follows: EPEVTQTPSHQVTQMGQEVILRCVPISNHLYFYWYRQILGQKVEFLVSFYNNEISEKSEIFDDQFSVERPDGSNFTLKIRSTKLEDSAMYFCASSVKSQGAHGYTFGSGTRLTVV.

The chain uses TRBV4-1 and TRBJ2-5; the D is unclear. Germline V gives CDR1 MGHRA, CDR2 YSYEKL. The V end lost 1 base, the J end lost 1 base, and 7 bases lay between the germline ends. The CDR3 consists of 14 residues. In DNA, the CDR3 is TGCGCCAGCAGCCAAGGAGGTCTCCAAGAGACCCAGTACTTC. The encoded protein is CASSQGGLQETQYF.

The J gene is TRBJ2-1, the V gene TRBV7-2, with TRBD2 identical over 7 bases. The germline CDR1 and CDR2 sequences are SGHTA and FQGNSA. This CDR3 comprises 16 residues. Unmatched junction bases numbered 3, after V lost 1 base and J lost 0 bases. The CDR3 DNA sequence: TGTGCCAGCAGCTTAGTTCCTAGCGGCTCCTACAATGAGCAGTTCTTC. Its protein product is CASSLVPSGSYNEQFF.

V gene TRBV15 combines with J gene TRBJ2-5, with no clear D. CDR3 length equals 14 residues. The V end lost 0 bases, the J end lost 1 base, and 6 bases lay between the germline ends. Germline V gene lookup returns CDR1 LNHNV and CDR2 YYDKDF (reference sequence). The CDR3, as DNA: TGTGCCACCAGCAGAGAACAGATCCAAGAGACCCAGTACTTC. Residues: CATSREQIQETQYF. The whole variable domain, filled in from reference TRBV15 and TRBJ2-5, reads DAMVIQNPRYQVTQFGKPVTLSCSQTLNHNVMYWYQQKSSQAPKLLFHYYDKDFNNEADTPDNFQSRRPNTSFCFLDIRSPGLGDTAMYLCATSREQIQETQYFGPGTRLLVL.

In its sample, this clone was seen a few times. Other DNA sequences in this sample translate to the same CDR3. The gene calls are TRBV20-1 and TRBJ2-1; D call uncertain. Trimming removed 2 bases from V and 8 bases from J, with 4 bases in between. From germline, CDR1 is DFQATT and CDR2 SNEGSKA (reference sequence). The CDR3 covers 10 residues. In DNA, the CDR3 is TGCAGTGCTAGACGGGATGAGCAGTTCTTC. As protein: CSARRDEQFF.

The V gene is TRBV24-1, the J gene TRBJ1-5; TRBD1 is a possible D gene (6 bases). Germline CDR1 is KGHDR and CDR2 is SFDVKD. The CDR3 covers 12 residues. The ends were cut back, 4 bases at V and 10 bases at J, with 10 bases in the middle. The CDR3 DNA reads TGTGCCACCAGTGACCCGACAGGCCCCCAGCATTTT. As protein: CATSDPTGPQHF.

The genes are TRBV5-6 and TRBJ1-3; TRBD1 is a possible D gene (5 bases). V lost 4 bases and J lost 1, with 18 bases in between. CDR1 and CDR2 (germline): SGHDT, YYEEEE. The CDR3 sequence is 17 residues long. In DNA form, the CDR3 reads TGTGCCAGCAGCCCCCGGGGGGTTAGGCTTTCTGGAAACACCATATATTTT. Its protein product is CASSPRGVRLSGNTIYF.

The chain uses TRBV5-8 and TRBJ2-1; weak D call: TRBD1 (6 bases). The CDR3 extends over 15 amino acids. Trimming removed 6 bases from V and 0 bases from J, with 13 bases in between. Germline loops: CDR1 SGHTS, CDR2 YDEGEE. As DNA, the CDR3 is TGTGCCAGCACCACCAGGGGTTTCTCCTACAATGAGCAGTTCTTC. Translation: CASTTRGFSYNEQFF. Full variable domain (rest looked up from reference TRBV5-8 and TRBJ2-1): EAGVTQSPTHLIKTRGQQATLRCSPISGHTSVYWYQQALGLGLQFLLWYDEGEERNRGNFPPRFSGRQFPNYSSELNVNALELEDSALYLCASTTRGFSYNEQFFGPGTRLTVL.

CDR3 sequence (DNA): TGTGCCTGGAAGAGGGAATACGAGCAGTACTTC. Protein sequence: CAWKREYEQYF. The J gene is TRBJ2-7, the V gene TRBV30; possible D gene TRBD2, 5 bases. V dropped 4 bases and J dropped 4 bases, with 8 bases sitting between them. The CDR3 spans 11 residues. Germline values: CDR1 GTSNPN, CDR2 SVGIG (reference sequence). The full variable domain, rest sourced from reference TRBV30 and TRBJ2-7, is SQTIHQWPATLVQPVGSPLSLECTVEGTSNPNLYWYRQAAGRGLQLLFYSVGIGQISSEVPQNLSASRPQDRQFILSSKKLLLSDSGFYLCAWKREYEQYFGPGTRLTVT.

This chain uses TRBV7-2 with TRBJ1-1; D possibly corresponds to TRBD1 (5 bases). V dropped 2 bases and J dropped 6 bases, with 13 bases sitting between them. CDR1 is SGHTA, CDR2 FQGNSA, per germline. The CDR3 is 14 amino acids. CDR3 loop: CASSLRRGQAEAFF. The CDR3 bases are TGTGCCAGCAGCTTAAGAAGGGGTCAGGCTGAAGCTTTCTTT.

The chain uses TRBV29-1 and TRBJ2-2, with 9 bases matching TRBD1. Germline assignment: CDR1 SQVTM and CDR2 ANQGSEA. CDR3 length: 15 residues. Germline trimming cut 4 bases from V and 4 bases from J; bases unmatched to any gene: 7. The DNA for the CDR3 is TGCAGCGTTGCCCCCGGGACAGGGCTCACCGGGGAGCTGTTTTTT. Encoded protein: CSVAPGTGLTGELFF.

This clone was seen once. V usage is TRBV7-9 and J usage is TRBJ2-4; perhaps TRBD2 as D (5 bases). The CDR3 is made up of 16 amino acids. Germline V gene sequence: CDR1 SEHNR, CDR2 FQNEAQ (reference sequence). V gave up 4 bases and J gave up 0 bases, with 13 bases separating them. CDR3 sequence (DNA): TGTGCCAGCAGCTCCGAGGGTCGTGTAGCCAAAAACATTCAGTACTTC. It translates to CASSSEGRVAKNIQYF. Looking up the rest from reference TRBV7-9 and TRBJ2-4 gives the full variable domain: DTGVSQNPRHKITKRGQNVTFRCDPISEHNRLYWYRQTLGQGPEFLTYFQNEAQLEKSRLLSDRFSAERPKGSFSTLEIQRTEQGDSAMYLCASSSEGRVAKNIQYFGAGTRLSVL.

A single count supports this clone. The CDR3 spells CASSLGLGSYNSPLHF. The DNA for the CDR3 is TGTGCCAGCAGCTTAGGTCTAGGGAGCTATAATTCACCCCTCCACTTT. The chain carries TRBV7-9 and TRBJ1-6; D not resolved. CDR1 is SEHNR and CDR2 is FQNEAQ in the germline V gene (reference sequence). Between the trimmed V and J ends, which lost 1 base and 3 bases, there was a span of 10 bases. CDR3 length: 16 residues.

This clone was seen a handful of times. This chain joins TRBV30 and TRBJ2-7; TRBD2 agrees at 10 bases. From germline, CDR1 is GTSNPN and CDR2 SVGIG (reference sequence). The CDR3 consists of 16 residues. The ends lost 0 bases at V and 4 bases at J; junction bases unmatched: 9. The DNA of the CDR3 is TGTGCCTGGAGTGTTCCTAGCGGGGGCCTCTCGTACGAGCAGTACTTC. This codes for CAWSVPSGGLSYEQYF.

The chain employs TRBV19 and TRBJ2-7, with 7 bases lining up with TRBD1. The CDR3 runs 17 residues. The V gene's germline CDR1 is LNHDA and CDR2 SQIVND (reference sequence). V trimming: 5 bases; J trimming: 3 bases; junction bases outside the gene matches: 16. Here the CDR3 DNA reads TGTGCCAGTAGTGCCTCTTTTGGGCAGGGGGTGATCTACGAGCAGTACTTC. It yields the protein CASSASFGQGVIYEQYF.

The CDR3 sequence is CASSFTYPYEQYF. CDR3 nucleotides: TGCGCCAGCAGCTTCACCTATCCCTACGAGCAGTACTTC. The chain couples TRBV5-1 to TRBJ2-7; D gene unclear. V was clipped by 2 bases and J by 2 bases, with 8 bases between them. CDR3 length equals 13 residues. Germline lookup yields CDR1 SGHRS and CDR2 YFSETQ.

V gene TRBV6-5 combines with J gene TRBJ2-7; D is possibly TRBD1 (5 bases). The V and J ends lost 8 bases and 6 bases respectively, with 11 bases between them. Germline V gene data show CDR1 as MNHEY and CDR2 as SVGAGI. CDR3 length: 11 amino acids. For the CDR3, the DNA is TGTGCCAGCTTGGGGCTGCTCGAGCAGTACTTC. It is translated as CASLGLLEQYF.

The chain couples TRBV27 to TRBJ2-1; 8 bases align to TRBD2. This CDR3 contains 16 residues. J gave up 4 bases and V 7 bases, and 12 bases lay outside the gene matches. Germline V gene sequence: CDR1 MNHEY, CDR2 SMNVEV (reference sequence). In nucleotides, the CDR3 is TGTGCCAGCATGGGGGCGGGAGGTTCAATTTACAATGAGCAGTTCTTC. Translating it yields CASMGAGGSIYNEQFF.

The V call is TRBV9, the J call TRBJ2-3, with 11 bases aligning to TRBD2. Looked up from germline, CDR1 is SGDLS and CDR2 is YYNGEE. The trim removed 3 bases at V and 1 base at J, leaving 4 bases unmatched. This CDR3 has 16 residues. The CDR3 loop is CASSALAGGGTDTQYF. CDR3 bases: TGTGCCAGCAGCGCTCTAGCGGGAGGTGGCACAGATACGCAGTATTTT.

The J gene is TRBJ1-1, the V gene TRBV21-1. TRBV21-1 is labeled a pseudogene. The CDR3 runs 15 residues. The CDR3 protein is CASSKVSGRDTEAFF. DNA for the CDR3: TGTGCCAGCAGCAAAGTTTCGGGGAGGGACACTGAAGCTTTCTTT.

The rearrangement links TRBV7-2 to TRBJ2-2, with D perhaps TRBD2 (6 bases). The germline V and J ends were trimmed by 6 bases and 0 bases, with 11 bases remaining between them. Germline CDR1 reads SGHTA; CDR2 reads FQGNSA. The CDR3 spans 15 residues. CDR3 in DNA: TGTGCCAGCAGTTCAACTAGCTCGAACACCGGGGAGCTGTTTTTT. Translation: CASSSTSSNTGELFF. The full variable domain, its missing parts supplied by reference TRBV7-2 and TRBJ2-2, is GAGVSQSPSNKVTEKGKDVELRCDPISGHTALYWYRQSLGQGLEFLIYFQGNSAPDKSGLPSDRFSAERTGGSVSTLTIQRTQQEDSAVYLCASSSTSSNTGELFFGEGSRLTVL.

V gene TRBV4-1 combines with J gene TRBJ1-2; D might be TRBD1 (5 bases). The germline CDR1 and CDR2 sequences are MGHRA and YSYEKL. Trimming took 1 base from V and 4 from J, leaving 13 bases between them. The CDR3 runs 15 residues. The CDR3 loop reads CASSQAGAGSYGYTF. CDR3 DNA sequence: TGCGCCAGCAGCCAAGCTGGGGCCGGGTCCTATGGCTACACCTTC.

CDR3 coding DNA: TGTGCCAGCAGCTTATATATTTCGGCAGGGCTCTCTGGAAACACCATATATTTT. This sequence encodes CASSLYISAGLSGNTIYF. The rearrangement uses TRBV11-2 and TRBJ1-3; a weak D match, TRBD1 (5 bases). This CDR3 comprises 18 residues. Germline-derived CDR1 and CDR2 are SGHAT and FQNNGV. V lost 2 bases and J lost 0, with 17 bases in between.

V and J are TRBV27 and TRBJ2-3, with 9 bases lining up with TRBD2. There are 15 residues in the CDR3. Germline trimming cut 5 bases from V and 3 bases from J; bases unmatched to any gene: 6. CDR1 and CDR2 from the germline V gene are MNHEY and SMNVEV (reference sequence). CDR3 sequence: CASSRNSGRTDTQYF. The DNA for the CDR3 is TGTGCCAGCAGTCGGAATAGCGGGAGAACAGATACGCAGTATTTT.

The CDR3 DNA sequence: TGTGCCATCAGTGTTTTCGATGAGCAGTTCTTC. Translating it yields CAISVFDEQFF. The rearrangement uses TRBV10-3 and TRBJ2-1; D call uncertain. Looked up from germline, CDR1 is ENHRY and CDR2 is SYGVKD. The CDR3 is made up of 11 amino acids. V lost 4 bases and J 8 bases, leaving 6 bases between the germline ends.